Listed here is a single T cell receptor beta chain. Its antigen is not identified. One end of the junction fails to match germline, which may point to a read error. Other DNA sequences in this sample translate to the same CDR3. This record belongs to a study of a mutant IDH1 vaccine in newly diagnosed glioma. Study-wide background: Vaccination started 4-6 weeks after radiotherapy alone, or with temozolomide cycles. Visit timing is recorded as week 35 for V12 and week 47 for V13. Treated patients comprised around 60% males and approximately 38% females, mean age approximately 42 years.

There are 11 residues in the CDR3. The germline gives CDR1 GTSNPN, CDR2 SVGIG (reference sequence). Measured with immunoSEQ multiplex PCR; TCRdb has only the in-frame clones, and not every one. The table has approximately 41,000 clones, around 87% seen once. Time point described: week 35, safety follow-up. Each dose of the vaccine consisted of 300 ug of mutant IDH1 20-mer peptide, with topical imiquimod. The receptor was derived from a middle-aged man with glioma. This specimen consisted of PBMCs, obtained from a glioma patient whose treatment included an IDH1 peptide vaccine. This chain joins TRBV30 and TRBJ2-1; TRBD1 agrees at 9 bases. CDR3 coding DNA: TGTGCCTGGAGGACAGGGGGATATGGACTCTTC. The encoded protein is CAWRTGGYGLF.